A single sample is the source of the 23 T cell receptor beta chains below, sequenced in a study of graft-versus-host responses after intestinal transplantation. Libraries were prepared by immunoSEQ multiplex PCR; TCRdb keeps only in-frame clonotypes and omits some of them. The repertoire holds about 90,000 clones, with roughly 80% as singletons. For these receptors, no antigen is known. The sequencing used unstimulated CD4+ T cells sorted from spleen or lymph node cells, collected before intestinal transplant. Every receptor here comes from a human donor who received an intestinal transplant.

The V gene is TRBV5-1, the J gene TRBJ1-2; 8 nucleotides align to TRBD1. J lost 8 bases, V lost 4 bases, and 7 bases had no gene match. Germline V gene lookup returns CDR1 SGHRS and CDR2 YFSETQ. This CDR3 spans 13 amino acids. The CDR3 DNA reads TGCGCCAGCAGCCTACAGGGGGGAGAGGGCTACACCTTC. Protein: CASSLQGGEGYTF. Full variable domain (missing parts from reference TRBV5-1 and TRBJ1-2): KAGVTQTPRYLIKTRGQQVTLSCSPISGHRSVSWYQQTPGQGLQFLFEYFSETQRNKGNFPGRFSGRQFSNSRSEMNVSTLELGDSALYLCASSLQGGEGYTFGSGTRLTVV.

This chain links TRBV7-2 with TRBJ2-1; the match to TRBD1 covers 9 bases. Unmatched junction bases numbered 8, after V lost 5 bases and J lost 3 bases. Per the germline V gene, CDR1 is SGHTA and CDR2 is FQGNSA. The CDR3 covers 16 residues. The CDR3 coding sequence is TGTGCCAGCAGCACCGGACAGGGGAGAAGCTACAATGAGCAGTTCTTC. Translation: CASSTGQGRSYNEQFF.

The V gene is TRBV5-1, the J gene TRBJ2-7; 7 bases align to TRBD1. Per the germline V gene, CDR1 is SGHRS and CDR2 is YFSETQ. The J segment lost 1 base and the V segment lost 7 bases, leaving 14 bases of the junction unmatched. The CDR3 has 16 amino acids. The CDR3 here is CASARSWDSRSYEQYF. In nucleotides, the CDR3 is TGCGCCAGCGCCCGTAGTTGGGACAGTCGATCCTACGAGCAGTACTTC. Full variable domain (outside the CDR3, taken from reference TRBV5-1 and TRBJ2-7): KAGVTQTPRYLIKTRGQQVTLSCSPISGHRSVSWYQQTPGQGLQFLFEYFSETQRNKGNFPGRFSGRQFSNSRSEMNVSTLELGDSALYLCASARSWDSRSYEQYFGPGTRLTVT.

The chain recombines TRBV7-9 with TRBJ2-7, with TRBD1 matching over 8 bases. Looked up from germline, CDR1 is SEHNR and CDR2 is FQNEAQ (reference sequence). V lost 5 bases to trimming and J lost 3 bases; unmatched junction nucleotides: 6. The CDR3 contains 14 residues. The CDR3 bases are TGTGCCAGCAGCCCCCTGGGACAGGTCTACGAGCAGTACTTC. Protein: CASSPLGQVYEQYF. Supplemented by reference TRBV7-9 and TRBJ2-7, the full variable domain reads DTGVSQNPRHKITKRGQNVTFRCDPISEHNRLYWYRQTLGQGPEFLTYFQNEAQLEKSRLLSDRFSAERPKGSFSTLEIQRTEQGDSAMYLCASSPLGQVYEQYFGPGTRLTVT.

The chain combines TRBV28 with TRBJ1-2, with D tentatively TRBD1 (6 bases). The germline V gene encodes CDR1 MDHEN and CDR2 SYDVKM. Trimming took 7 bases from V and 4 from J, leaving 19 bases between them. The CDR3 has 15 amino acids. The CDR3 sequence is CASTSFQGMGYGYTF. CDR3 bases: TGTGCCAGCACTAGTTTCCAGGGGATGGGCTATGGCTACACCTTC.

This clone was seen once. This rearrangement joins TRBV29-1 to TRBJ2-7; D is unclear. Trimming cost V 4 bases and J 5 bases, with 9 bases left between them. Germline V gives CDR1 SQVTM, CDR2 ANQGSEA. The CDR3 covers 11 residues. CDR3 amino acids: CSVGNTNEQYF. The CDR3 bases are TGCAGCGTTGGGAACACTAACGAGCAGTACTTC.

The V call is TRBV11-2, the J call TRBJ2-5; 7 bases align to TRBD2. From germline, CDR1 is SGHAT and CDR2 FQNNGV. J was trimmed by 4 bases and V by 4 bases; bases with no gene match: 6. CDR3 length: 14 residues. CDR3 in amino acids: CASSWGGLPETQYF. CDR3 DNA sequence: TGTGCCAGCAGCTGGGGGGGACTCCCAGAGACCCAGTACTTC.

This chain links TRBV7-6 with TRBJ2-3; D gene uncertain. This CDR3 is 14 amino acids long. The germline V gene has CDR1 SGHVS and CDR2 FNYEAQ. The V and J ends lost 1 base and 6 bases respectively, with 11 bases between them. CDR3 coding DNA: TGTGCCAGCAGCTTAGTTGTAGGAGCGGATACGCAGTATTTT. Encoded protein: CASSLVVGADTQYF.

V is TRBV18 and J is TRBJ2-1; D remains unclear. Germline assignment: CDR1 KGHSH and CDR2 LQKENI. V lost 0 bases and J 6 bases, leaving 6 bases between the germline ends. The CDR3 totals 13 residues. CDR3 sequence reads: CASSPPSSNEQFF. For the CDR3, the DNA is TGTGCCAGCTCACCACCGTCCAGCAATGAGCAGTTCTTC.

The V call is TRBV5-1, the J call TRBJ2-5, with D possibly being TRBD1 (6 bases). V was cut by 8 bases and J by 5 bases, with 22 bases left in between. The CDR3 has 15 residues. The germline V gene encodes CDR1 SGHRS and CDR2 YFSETQ. The CDR3 region has the DNA TGCGCCAGTACAGGGACGGCTAGCCGGGATGAGACCCAGTACTTC. Its translation is CASTGTASRDETQYF. Combining the CDR3 with reference TRBV5-1 and TRBJ2-5 gives the whole variable domain KAGVTQTPRYLIKTRGQQVTLSCSPISGHRSVSWYQQTPGQGLQFLFEYFSETQRNKGNFPGRFSGRQFSNSRSEMNVSTLELGDSALYLCASTGTASRDETQYFGPGTRLLVL.

The chain recombines TRBV14 with TRBJ2-3; D not resolved. V lost 1 base to trimming and J lost 5 bases, with 10 bases between them. The CDR3 spans 14 residues. Germline V lookup: CDR1 SGHDN, CDR2 FVKESK. CDR3 region: CASSQAVARDTQYF. The CDR3 bases are TGTGCCAGCAGCCAAGCGGTTGCGAGAGATACGCAGTATTTT.

The CDR3 DNA follows: TGTGCCAGCAGCCAAAAAGCCAGCGAAGAGACCCAGTACTTC. Translated, it gives CASSQKASEETQYF. J is TRBJ2-5 and V is TRBV4-2; no clear D. Germline CDR1 reads LGHNA; CDR2 reads YNFKEQ. Trimming stripped 2 bases from V and 3 bases from J, with 10 bases between. The CDR3 covers 14 residues.

This clone came up a few times. The gene calls are TRBV9 and TRBJ2-1, with 14 bases fitting TRBD2. CDR3 size: 17 residues. Germline CDR1 SGDLS, CDR2 YYNGEE. V trimming: 4 bases; J trimming: 7 bases; junction bases outside the gene matches: 10. CDR3 protein: CASSTRPGLAGVNEQFF. CDR3 DNA: TGTGCCAGCAGCACTCGTCCGGGACTAGCGGGGGTGAATGAGCAGTTCTTC.

This rearrangement joins TRBV28 to TRBJ2-3; 9 bases fit TRBD1. The CDR3 is 13 residues long. From germline, CDR1 is MDHEN and CDR2 SYDVKM. The V and J ends lost 6 bases and 6 bases, in that order; junction bases with no gene match: 4. The CDR3 here is CASSRDRGDTQYF. Written as DNA, the CDR3 is TGTGCCAGCAGCCGCGACAGGGGGGATACGCAGTATTTT.

The V gene is TRBV11-2, the J gene TRBJ2-7; the match to TRBD1 covers 7 bases. J lost 1 base, V lost 6 bases, and 12 bases had no gene match. Germline lookup yields CDR1 SGHAT and CDR2 FQNNGV. This CDR3 spans 16 amino acids. CDR3 bases: TGTGCCAGCAGTCCCTCACAGGGGCCCGGTTCCTACGAGCAGTACTTC. Encoded protein: CASSPSQGPGSYEQYF.

This chain connects TRBV19 to TRBJ1-5; 7 positions agree with TRBD1. The CDR3 is 15 residues long. V was clipped by 0 bases and J by 4 bases; unmatched bases: 3. The V gene's germline CDR1 is LNHDA and CDR2 SQIVND (reference sequence). The CDR3 DNA reads TGTGCCAGTAGTATAGAGGGGACAGTTAATCAGCCCCAGCATTTT. Protein: CASSIEGTVNQPQHF.

The genes are TRBV10-3 and TRBJ2-5; D ambiguous. Trimming stripped 4 bases from V and 4 bases from J, with 7 bases between. The CDR3 is 12 residues long. Germline V gene sequence: CDR1 ENHRY, CDR2 SYGVKD. The CDR3 region is CAISGARETQYF. CDR3 DNA sequence: TGTGCCATCAGTGGAGCCCGAGAGACCCAGTACTTC.

This clone came up once. The chain links TRBV5-1 to TRBJ2-3, with D possibly being TRBD2 (6 bases). In germline, CDR1 is SGHRS, CDR2 YFSETQ. The V end lost 4 bases, the J end lost 0 bases, and 15 bases lay between the germline ends. The CDR3 has 16 residues. The CDR3 reads CASSTRGRTSTDTQYF. The CDR3 DNA sequence: TGCGCCAGCAGCACCCGGGGGAGAACTAGCACAGATACGCAGTATTTT.

The count of this clone is one. The rearrangement uses TRBV6-1 and TRBJ1-5; D call uncertain. CDR3 length: 15 residues. Germline V gene lookup returns CDR1 MNHNS and CDR2 SASEGT. V was cut by 2 bases and J by 3 bases, with 11 bases left in between. CDR3 region: CASSEMRGSNQPQHF. CDR3 coding DNA: TGTGCCAGCAGTGAAATGCGAGGGTCCAATCAGCCCCAGCATTTT.

The sample holds one count of this clone. The chain has TRBV4-1 and TRBJ2-3; 9 bases are a match to TRBD1. The germline V gene encodes CDR1 MGHRA and CDR2 YSYEKL. J lost 4 bases, V lost 0 bases, and 8 bases had no gene match. The CDR3 consists of 17 residues. The CDR3 is CASSQDGTGGVADTQYF. DNA for the CDR3: TGCGCCAGCAGCCAAGATGGCACAGGGGGCGTCGCAGATACGCAGTATTTT.

This clone was counted many times. This chain uses TRBV7-6 with TRBJ2-5; 15 bases align to TRBD2. Germline CDR1 reads SGHVS; CDR2 reads FNYEAQ. Unmatched junction bases numbered 9, after V lost 5 bases and J lost 5 bases. The CDR3 loop spans 17 amino acids. This CDR3 is CASSPRTSGRALETQYF. As DNA, the CDR3 is TGTGCCAGCAGCCCCCGGACTAGCGGGAGGGCCCTCGAGACCCAGTACTTC.

This chain joins TRBV7-2 and TRBJ2-7; 11 bases line up with TRBD2. This CDR3 region has 15 residues. From germline, CDR1 is SGHTA and CDR2 FQGNSA. Trimming removed 7 bases from V and 6 bases from J; junction bases left unmatched: 11. The chain's CDR3 is CASTISLAGVGEQYF. The CDR3 DNA follows: TGTGCCAGCACCATATCACTAGCGGGAGTAGGCGAGCAGTACTTC.

The J gene is TRBJ2-3, the V gene TRBV5-6, with D maybe TRBD1 (5 bases). The V end was cut by 3 bases, the J end by 3 bases, with 14 bases between. Germline CDR1 reads SGHDT; CDR2 reads YYEEEE. The CDR3 spans 15 residues. The CDR3 nucleotides read TGTGCCAGCAGCTGGGGCCCGCTAGGTACAGATACGCAGTATTTT. Amino acids: CASSWGPLGTDTQYF. The variable domain in full, completed from reference TRBV5-6 and TRBJ2-3, reads DAGVTQSPTHLIKTRGQQVTLRCSPKSGHDTVSWYQQALGQGPQFIFQYYEEEERQRGNFPDRFSGHQFPNYSSELNVNALLLGDSALYLCASSWGPLGTDTQYFGPGTRLTVL.